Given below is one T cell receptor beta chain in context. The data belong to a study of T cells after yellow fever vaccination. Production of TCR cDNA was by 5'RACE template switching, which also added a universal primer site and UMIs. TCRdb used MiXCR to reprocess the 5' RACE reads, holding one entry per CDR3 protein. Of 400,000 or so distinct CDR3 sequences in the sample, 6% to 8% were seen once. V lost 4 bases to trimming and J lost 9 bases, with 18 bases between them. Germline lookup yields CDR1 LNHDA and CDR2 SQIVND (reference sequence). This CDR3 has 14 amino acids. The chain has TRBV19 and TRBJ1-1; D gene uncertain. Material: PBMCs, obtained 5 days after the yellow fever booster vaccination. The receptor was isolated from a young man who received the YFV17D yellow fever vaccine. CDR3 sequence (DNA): TGTGCCAGTAGTACGCCCGAGCCTGGGGTTAAAGCTTTCTTT. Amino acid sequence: CASSTPEPGVKAFF.